Listed below are T cell receptor beta chains from one sample, sequenced in a study of early T cells in non-severe SARS-CoV-2 infection. Via MiXCR, TCRdb re-called the 5' RACE reads, giving one row per CDR3 protein. The top ten clones hold around 11% of a sample with fewer than 50,000 distinct CDR3 sequences, approximately 6% of them seen once. The sequencing sample was made of whole blood. These receptors were collected from an adult who was a healthcare worker with PCR-confirmed SARS-CoV-2 infection or an uninfected control (not recorded which). Both conserved end residues are part of each CDR3. The D gene is left open where the match is weak. Clone size is not always given. Where it is, it says once, few, many or a class for expanded clones.

TRBJ2-7 - few TRBV12-3/TRBV12-4 TGTGCCAGCAGTTTTAATTACGGGATCTCCTACGAGCAGTACTTC CASSFNYGISYEQYF
TRBJ2-7 - many TRBV11-2 TGTGCCAGCAGCTTACCAGGTTTGGGGGAGCAGTACTTC CASSLPGLGEQYF
TRBJ2-1 TRBD1 - TRBV30 TGTGCCTGGAGTGTACGGACAGGGGATTACAATGAGCAGTTCTTC CAWSVRTGDYNEQFF
TRBJ1-2 TRBD1 few TRBV5-1 TGCGCCAGCAGCTTGGGACAGGGTTCATGGGATGGCTACACCTTC CASSLGQGSWDGYTF
TRBJ1-2 - many TRBV13 TGTGCCAGCAGCTTAATGGCCGCTGGGGGCTACACCTTC CASSLMAAGGYTF
TRBJ2-3 TRBD1 - TRBV30 TGTGCCTTAGGGGGCTTGGAAGATACGCAGTATTTT CALGGLEDTQYF
TRBJ2-1 - few TRBV6-4 TGTGCCAGCAGTGTCGGTCAGGGTGAGCAGTTCTTC CASSVGQGEQFF
TRBJ1-6 - many TRBV30 TGTGCCTGGAGTGAAGGAGGTCCCAATTCACCCCTCCACTTT CAWSEGGPNSPLHF
TRBJ1-4 TRBD1 - TRBV7-2 TGTGCCAGCAGCTTAGGGGACAGGAATGAAAAACTGTTTTTT CASSLGDRNEKLFF
TRBJ2-5 TRBD1 many TRBV27 TGTGCCAGCAGTCTCGGACAGGAAGAGACCCAGTACTTC CASSLGQEETQYF
TRBJ2-2 TRBD2 many TRBV11-2 TGTGCCAGCAGCCCCCCGGTTATGAGCGGGGGGAACACCGGGGAGCTGTTTTTT CASSPPVMSGGNTGELFF
TRBJ2-7 TRBD1 medium-sized TRBV6-6 TGTGCCAGCAGCTACGACAGGGGGCACGAGCAGTACTTC CASSYDRGHEQYF
TRBJ1-5 TRBD1 many TRBV6-5 TGTGCCAGCAGTTACTCCGGGACAGCAAATCAGCCCCAGCATTTT CASSYSGTANQPQHF
TRBJ2-7 TRBD1 many TRBV20-1 TGCAGTGCTAGGCCCGGGACAGGGATGTTCTACGAGCAGTACTTC CSARPGTGMFYEQYF
TRBJ2-5 - many TRBV4-3 TGCGCCAGCAGCCAAGGGGTTAGCGGAGAGACCCAGTACTTC CASSQGVSGETQYF
TRBJ2-1 - many TRBV7-8 TGTGCCAGCAGCTTAGGGGTTTGGGGACCGAACAATGAGCAGTTCTTC CASSLGVWGPNNEQFF
TRBJ2-7 TRBD1 - TRBV7-9 TGTGCCAGCAGCTTGGGACAGGCGGCTAATGAGCAGTACTTC CASSLGQAANEQYF
TRBJ2-7 - - TRBV6-6 TGTGCCAGCAGTTACGGACCCCGCCGTCCGGGACAAACCATGACTAGCCTCTCCTACGAGCAGTACTTC CASSYGPRRPGQTMTSLSYEQYF
TRBJ2-7 - few TRBV7-2 TGTGCCAGCAGCTCGACAGACTCCTACGAGCAGTACTTC CASSSTDSYEQYF
TRBJ2-5 - - TRBV6-5 TGTGCCAGCAGTTACGCCCCGTATGGGGGTCAAGAGACCCAGTACTTC CASSYAPYGGQETQYF
TRBJ2-7 - - TRBV6-5 TGTGCCAGCAGTTATCGGGCAGACGCCGCCTACGAGCAGTACTTC CASSYRADAAYEQYF
TRBJ2-5 - many TRBV24-1 TGTGCCACCAGTGATCCTCGCGGGGCAGGTCAAGAGACCCAGTACTTC CATSDPRGAGQETQYF